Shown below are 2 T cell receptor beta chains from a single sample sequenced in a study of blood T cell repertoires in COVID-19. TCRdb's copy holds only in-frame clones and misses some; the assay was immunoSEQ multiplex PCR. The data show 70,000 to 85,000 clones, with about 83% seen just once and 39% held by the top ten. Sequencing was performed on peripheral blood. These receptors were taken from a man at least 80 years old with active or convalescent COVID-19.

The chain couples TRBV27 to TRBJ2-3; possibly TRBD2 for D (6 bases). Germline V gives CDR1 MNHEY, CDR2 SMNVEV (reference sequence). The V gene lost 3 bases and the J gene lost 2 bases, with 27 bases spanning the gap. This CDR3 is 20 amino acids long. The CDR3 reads CASSFFPRGGLTTITDTQYF. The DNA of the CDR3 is TGTGCCAGCAGTTTTTTTCCAAGGGGAGGTTTGACGACGATCACAGATACGCAGTATTTT.

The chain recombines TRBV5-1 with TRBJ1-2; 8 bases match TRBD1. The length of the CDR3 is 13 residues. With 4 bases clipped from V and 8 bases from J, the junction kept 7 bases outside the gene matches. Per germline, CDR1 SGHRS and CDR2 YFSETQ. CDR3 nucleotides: TGCGCCAGCAGCCCAACTGACAGGGGAGGCTACACCTTC. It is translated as CASSPTDRGGYTF.